The source of this T cell receptor (beta chain) is a study of blood T cells in healthy people across ages. In the case of this clonotype: Its specificity is not known.

Regarding the study as a whole: Donor CMV status was unknown, possibly confounding expanded clonotype changes.

The authors ran a second PCR of about 6 to 11 cycles using a sample-barcoded 5' primer and a J-beta primer mix. All cDNA molecules were each tagged by a template-switch adaptor with 12 random nucleotides. Sequencing yielded, for each sample, at least 2.5 million paired-end reads carrying CDR3. TCRdb recomputed calls from the 5' RACE reads with MiXCR, one row per CDR3 protein. The profile shows about 570,000 distinct CDR3 sequences, roughly a quarter of them singletons. CDR1 and CDR2 (germline): SGDLS, YYNGEE. V lost 1 base and J lost 7, with 15 bases in between. The CDR3 totals 15 residues. The genes are TRBV9 and TRBJ2-1; D remains ambiguous. The sample comprised blood. The TCR was taken from a woman in her 70s in good health. The DNA of the CDR3 is TGTGCCAGCAGCGTATTCGTTGGGGTTGGGAATGAGCAGTTCTTC. Translating gives CASSVFVGVGNEQFF. The full variable domain, its missing parts supplied by reference TRBV9 and TRBJ2-1, is DSGVTQTPKHLITATGQRVTLRCSPRSGDLSVYWYQQSLDQGLQFLIQYYNGEERAKGNILERFSAQQFPDLHSELNLSSLELGDSALYFCASSVFVGVGNEQFFGPGTRLTVL.